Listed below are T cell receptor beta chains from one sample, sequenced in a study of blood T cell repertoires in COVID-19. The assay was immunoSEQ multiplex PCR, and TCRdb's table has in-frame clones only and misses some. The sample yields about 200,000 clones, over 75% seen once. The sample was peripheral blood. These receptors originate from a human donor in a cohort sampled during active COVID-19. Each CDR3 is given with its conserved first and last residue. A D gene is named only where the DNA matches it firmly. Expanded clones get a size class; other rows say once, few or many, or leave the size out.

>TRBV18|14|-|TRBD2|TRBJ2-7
TGTGCCAGCTCCCCCGGAGCGGGACTATACGAGCAGTACTTC
CASSPGAGLYEQYF
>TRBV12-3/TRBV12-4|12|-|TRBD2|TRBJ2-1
TGTGCCAGCACAGCGGGACGCGGAGAGCAGTTCTTC
CASTAGRGEQFF
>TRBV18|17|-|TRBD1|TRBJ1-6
TGTGCCAGCTCACCGGGGTTGCAGGGGGCCCTCCCATCACCCCTCCACTTT
CASSPGLQGALPSPLHF
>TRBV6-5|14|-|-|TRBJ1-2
TGTGCCAGCAGTTACAGGGGAGGATCGGGTGGCTACACCTTC
CASSYRGGSGGYTF
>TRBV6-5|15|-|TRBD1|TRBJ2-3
TGTGCCAGCCAGATGGGACAGGGGCTTTCCGATACGCAGTATTTT
CASQMGQGLSDTQYF
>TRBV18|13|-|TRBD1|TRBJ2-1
TGTGCCAGCTCACCGACAGGGTTAGGGGAGCAGTTCTTC
CASSPTGLGEQFF
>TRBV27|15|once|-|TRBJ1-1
TGTGCCAGCAGTTTCACGGGACTTGGGGGCACTGAAGCTTTCTTT
CASSFTGLGGTEAFF
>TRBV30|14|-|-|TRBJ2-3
TGTGCCTGGAGGTCGCGGGGAACCACAGATACGCAGTATTTT
CAWRSRGTTDTQYF
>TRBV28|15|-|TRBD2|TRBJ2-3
TGTGCCAGCAGCCCCGGGGGGTTACCCACAGATACGCAGTATTTT
CASSPGGLPTDTQYF
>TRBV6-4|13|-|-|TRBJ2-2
TGTGCCAGCAGTGCGTCAGGGACCGGGGAGCTGTTTTTT
CASSASGTGELFF
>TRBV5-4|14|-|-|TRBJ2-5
TGTGCCAGCAGCTTAAGGCACAGCCAAGAGACCCAGTACTTC
CASSLRHSQETQYF
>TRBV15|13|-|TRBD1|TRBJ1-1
TGTGCCACCAGCAGGGACACTCAGGGGGGAGCTTTCTTT
CATSRDTQGGAFF
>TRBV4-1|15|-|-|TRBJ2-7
TGCGCCAGCAGCCCTCAAGGGGCAGCTTCCTACGAGCAGTACTTC
CASSPQGAASYEQYF
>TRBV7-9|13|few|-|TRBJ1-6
TGTGCCAGCACCGCGGGGCTTAATTCACCCCTCCACTTT
CASTAGLNSPLHF
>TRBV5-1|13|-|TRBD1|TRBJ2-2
TGCGCCAGCAGCCAGGGACAGCCCGGGGAGCTGTTTTTT
CASSQGQPGELFF
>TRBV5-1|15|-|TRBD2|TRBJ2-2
TGCGCCAGCAGCTTTAGCGGGAGGGCCGGCGGGGAGCTGTTTTTT
CASSFSGRAGGELFF
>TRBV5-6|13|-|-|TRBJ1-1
-
CASSTSGDTEAFF
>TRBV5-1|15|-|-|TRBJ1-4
TGCGCCAGCAGCTGGGGCGACGCGGGGGATGAAAAACTGTTTTTT
CASSWGDAGDEKLFF
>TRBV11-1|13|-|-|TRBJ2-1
TGTGCCAGCAGCTTAGACAGGGTCAATGAGCAGTTCTTC
CASSLDRVNEQFF
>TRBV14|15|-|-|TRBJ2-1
TGTGCCAGCAGCCAAGAGGGGCGATACCTTAATGAGCAGTTCTTC
CASSQEGRYLNEQFF
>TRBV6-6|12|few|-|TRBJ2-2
TGTGCCAGCCAGGATAACACCGGGGAGCTGTTTTTT
CASQDNTGELFF
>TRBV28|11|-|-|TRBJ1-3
TGTGCCGTCCGGAGGGGAAACACCATATATTTT
CAVRRGNTIYF
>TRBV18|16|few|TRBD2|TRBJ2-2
TGTGCCAGCTCCTACCAGGGACTAGCGAACACCGGGGAGCTGTTTTTT
CASSYQGLANTGELFF
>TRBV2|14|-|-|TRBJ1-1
TGTGCCAGCGTCAAGGTGACAGTGAACACTGAAGCTTTCTTT
CASVKVTVNTEAFF
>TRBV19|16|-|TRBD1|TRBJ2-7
TGTGCCAGTAGTAAGGCCCCGACAGGGACGACCCACGAGCAGTACTTC
CASSKAPTGTTHEQYF
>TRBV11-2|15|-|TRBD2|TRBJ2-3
TGTGCCAGCAGCTCGAGCGGGAGGGAGACAGATACGCAGTATTTT
CASSSSGRETDTQYF
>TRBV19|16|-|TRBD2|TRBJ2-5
TGTGCCAGTAGTACGATCTTCGACACCGGGAGGGAGACCCAGTACTTC
CASSTIFDTGRETQYF
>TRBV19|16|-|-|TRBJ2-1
TGTGCCAGTAGTACTATTCGGGACTCCTTTCCGAATGAGCAGTTCTTC
CASSTIRDSFPNEQFF
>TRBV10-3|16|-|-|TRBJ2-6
TGTGCCATCAGCCAACGGGACATTTCTGGGGCCAACGTCCTGACTTTC
CAISQRDISGANVLTF
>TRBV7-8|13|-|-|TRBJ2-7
TGTGCCAGCAGCTTATCAGGGAACCACGAGCAGTACTTC
CASSLSGNHEQYF
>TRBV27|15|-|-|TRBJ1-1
TGTGCCAGCAGTTTACACAGGGCAATGAACACTGAAGCTTTCTTT
CASSLHRAMNTEAFF
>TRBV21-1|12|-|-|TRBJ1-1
TGTGCCAGCAAGGCAAGCAGGGATGGCGCTTTCTTT
CASKASRDGAFF
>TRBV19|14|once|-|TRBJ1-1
TGTGCCAGTAGTATAGATGGGGCGAGGGGGAGAGCTTTCTTT
CASSIDGARGRAFF
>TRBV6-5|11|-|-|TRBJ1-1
TGTGCCAGCAGTTACGCAGGGGAGGCTTTCTTT
CASSYAGEAFF
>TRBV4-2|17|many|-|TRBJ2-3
TGTGCCAGCAGCCAAGATCTCACCCAGGGGCCCACAGATACGCAGTATTTT
CASSQDLTQGPTDTQYF
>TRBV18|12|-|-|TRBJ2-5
TGTGCCAGCTCATCGTTCGAAGAGACCCAGTACTTC
CASSSFEETQYF
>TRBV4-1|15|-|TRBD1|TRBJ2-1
TGCGCCAGCAGCCAAGGACAGGGACCCTACAATGAGCAGTTCTTC
CASSQGQGPYNEQFF
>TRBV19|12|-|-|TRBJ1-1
TGTGCCAGTAGTCTCTCCGTAGCTGAAGCTTTCTTT
CASSLSVAEAFF
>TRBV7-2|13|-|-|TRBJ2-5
TGTGCCAGCAACCAGGGGCCCCAAGAGACCCAGTACTTC
CASNQGPQETQYF
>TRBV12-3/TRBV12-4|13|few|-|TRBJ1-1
TGTGCCAGCAGTTTACGTTGGCGGGATGAAGCTTTCTTT
CASSLRWRDEAFF
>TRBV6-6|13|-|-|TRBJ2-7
TGTGCCAGCAGCCCTCCCACAGGATCCGAGCAGTACTTC
CASSPPTGSEQYF
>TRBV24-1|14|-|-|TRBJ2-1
TGTGCCACCAGTGATTCTAACTTTGACAATGAGCAGTTCTTC
CATSDSNFDNEQFF
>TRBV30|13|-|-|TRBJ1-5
TGTGCCTGGAGTGTCCGGGGGATCCAGCCCCAGCATTTT
CAWSVRGIQPQHF
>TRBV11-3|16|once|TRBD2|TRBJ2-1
TGTGCCAGCAGCCCTACTAGCGGGACGTCCTACAATGAGCAGTTCTTC
CASSPTSGTSYNEQFF
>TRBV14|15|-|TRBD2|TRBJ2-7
TGTGCCAGCAGCCGGACTAGCGGGAGTCTTCTTAAGCAGTACTTC
CASSRTSGSLLKQYF
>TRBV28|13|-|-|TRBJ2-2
TGTGCCAGCAGTCGTACGGGGACCGGGGAGCTGTTTTTT
CASSRTGTGELFF
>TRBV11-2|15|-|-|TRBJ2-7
TGTGCCAGCAGCTTAGGGGCGGGGTTCTCCTACGAGCAGTACTTC
CASSLGAGFSYEQYF
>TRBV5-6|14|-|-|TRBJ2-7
TGTGCCAGCACCCTCAGCGACAGGCCGTACGAGCAGTACTTC
CASTLSDRPYEQYF
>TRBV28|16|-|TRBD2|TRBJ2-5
TGTGCCAGCAGTTCCGGACTAGCGTATACCCAAGAGACCCAGTACTTC
CASSSGLAYTQETQYF
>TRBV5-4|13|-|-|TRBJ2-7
TGTGCCAGCAGCTTGGATCTTGAGGGCTTTGAGTACTTC
CASSLDLEGFEYF
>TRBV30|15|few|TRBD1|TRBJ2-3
TGTGCCTGGAGTGGGGGCAGGGGGAACGAAGATACGCAGTATTTT
CAWSGGRGNEDTQYF
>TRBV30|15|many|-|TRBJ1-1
TGTGCCTGGAGAAGTTCCCGAGCCGTGAACACTGAAGCTTTCTTT
CAWRSSRAVNTEAFF
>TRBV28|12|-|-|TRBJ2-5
TGTGCCAGCAGCAACATTCCAGAGACCCAGTACTTC
CASSNIPETQYF
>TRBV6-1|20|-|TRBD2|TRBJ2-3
TGTGCCAGCAGTGAAGTCCCCAAAATAGCGGGAGCGAGCCCCCGAGATACGCAGTATTTT
CASSEVPKIAGASPRDTQYF
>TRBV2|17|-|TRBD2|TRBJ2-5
TGTGCCAGCAGGGACCCGGGACTAGCGGGGGGGCAAGAGACCCAGTACTTC
CASRDPGLAGGQETQYF
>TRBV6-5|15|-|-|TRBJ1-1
TGTGCCAGCAGTTACTCCCCCAGGTTCGGCACTGAAGCTTTCTTT
CASSYSPRFGTEAFF
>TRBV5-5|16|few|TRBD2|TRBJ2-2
TGTGCCAGCAGCCCCCAGTTACTAGCGGTAGCCGGGGAGCTGTTTTTT
CASSPQLLAVAGELFF
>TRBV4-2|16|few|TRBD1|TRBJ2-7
TGTGCCAGCAGCCAAGATCTTGGGACAGGGGGGCCCGAGCAGTACTTC
CASSQDLGTGGPEQYF
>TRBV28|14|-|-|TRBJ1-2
TGTGCCAGCAGGATCCCATCGACATCCTATGGCTACACCTTC
CASRIPSTSYGYTF